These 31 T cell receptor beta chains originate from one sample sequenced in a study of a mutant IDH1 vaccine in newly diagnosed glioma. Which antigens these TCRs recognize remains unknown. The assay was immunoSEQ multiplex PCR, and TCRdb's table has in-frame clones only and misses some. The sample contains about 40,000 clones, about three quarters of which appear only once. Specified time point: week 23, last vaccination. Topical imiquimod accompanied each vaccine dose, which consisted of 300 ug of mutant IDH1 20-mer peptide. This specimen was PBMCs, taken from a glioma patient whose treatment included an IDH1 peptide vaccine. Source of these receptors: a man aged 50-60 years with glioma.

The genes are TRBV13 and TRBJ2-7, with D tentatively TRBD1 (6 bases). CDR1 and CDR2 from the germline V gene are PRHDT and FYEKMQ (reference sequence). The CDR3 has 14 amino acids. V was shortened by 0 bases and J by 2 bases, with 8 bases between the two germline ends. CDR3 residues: CASSLGTGAYEQYF. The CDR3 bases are TGTGCCAGCAGCTTAGGGACAGGAGCCTACGAGCAGTACTTC.

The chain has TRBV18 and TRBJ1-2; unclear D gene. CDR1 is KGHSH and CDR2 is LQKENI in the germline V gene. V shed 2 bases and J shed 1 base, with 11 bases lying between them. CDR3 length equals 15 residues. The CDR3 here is CASSPMGAINYGYTF. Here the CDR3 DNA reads TGTGCCAGCTCACCAATGGGAGCGATTAACTATGGCTACACCTTC.

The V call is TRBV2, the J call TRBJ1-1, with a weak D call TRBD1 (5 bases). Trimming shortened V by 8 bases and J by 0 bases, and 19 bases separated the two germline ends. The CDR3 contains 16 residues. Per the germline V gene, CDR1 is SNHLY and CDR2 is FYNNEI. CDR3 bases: TGTGCCAGCGCCCTCTACGGGACCCAGATGAACACTGAAGCTTTCTTT. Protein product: CASALYGTQMNTEAFF.

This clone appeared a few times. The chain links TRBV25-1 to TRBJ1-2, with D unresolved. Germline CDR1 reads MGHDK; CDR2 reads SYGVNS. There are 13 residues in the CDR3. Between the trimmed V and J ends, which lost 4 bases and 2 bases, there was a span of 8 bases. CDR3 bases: TGTGCCAGCAGTGTATCCGGGAACTATGGCTACACCTTC. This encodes CASSVSGNYGYTF.

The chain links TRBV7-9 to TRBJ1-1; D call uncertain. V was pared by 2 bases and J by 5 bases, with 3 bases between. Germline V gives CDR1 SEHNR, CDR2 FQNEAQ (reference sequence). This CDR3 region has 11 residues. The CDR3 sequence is CASSLTTEAFF. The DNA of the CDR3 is TGTGCCAGCAGCTTAACAACTGAAGCTTTCTTT. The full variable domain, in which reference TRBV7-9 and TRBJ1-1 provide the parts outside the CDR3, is DTGVSQNPRHKITKRGQNVTFRCDPISEHNRLYWYRQTLGQGPEFLTYFQNEAQLEKSRLLSDRFSAERPKGSFSTLEIQRTEQGDSAMYLCASSLTTEAFFGQGTRLTVV.

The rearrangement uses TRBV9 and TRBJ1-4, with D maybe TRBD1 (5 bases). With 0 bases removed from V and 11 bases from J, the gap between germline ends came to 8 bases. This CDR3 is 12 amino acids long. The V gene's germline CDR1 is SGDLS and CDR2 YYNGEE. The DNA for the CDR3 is TGTGCCAGCAGCGTAGAATCAGGGAAACTGTTTTTT. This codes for CASSVESGKLFF.

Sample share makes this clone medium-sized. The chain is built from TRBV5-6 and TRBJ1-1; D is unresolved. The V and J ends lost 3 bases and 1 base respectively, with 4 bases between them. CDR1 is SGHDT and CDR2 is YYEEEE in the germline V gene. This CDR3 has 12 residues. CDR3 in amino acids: CASSWQNTEAFF. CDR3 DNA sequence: TGTGCCAGCAGCTGGCAGAACACTGAAGCTTTCTTT.

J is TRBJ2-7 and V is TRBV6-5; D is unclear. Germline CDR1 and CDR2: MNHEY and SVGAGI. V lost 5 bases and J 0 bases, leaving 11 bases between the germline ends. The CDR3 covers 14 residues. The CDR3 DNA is TGTGCCAGCAGTCCTCCGGCGAGCTCCTACGAGCAGTACTTC. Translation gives CASSPPASSYEQYF.

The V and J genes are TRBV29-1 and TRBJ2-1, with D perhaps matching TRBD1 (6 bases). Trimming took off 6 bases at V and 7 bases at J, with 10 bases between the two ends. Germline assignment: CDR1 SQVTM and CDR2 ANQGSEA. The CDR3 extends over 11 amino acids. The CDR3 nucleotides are TGCAGCGTCGAGGGGGTAAATGAGCAGTTCTTC. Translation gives CSVEGVNEQFF.

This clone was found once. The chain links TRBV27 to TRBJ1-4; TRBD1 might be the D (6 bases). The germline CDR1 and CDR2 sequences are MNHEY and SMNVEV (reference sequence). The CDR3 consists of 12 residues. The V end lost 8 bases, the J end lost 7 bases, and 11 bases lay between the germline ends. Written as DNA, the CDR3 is TGTGCCAGCGGGGGGCTCGGTGAAAAACTGTTTTTT. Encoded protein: CASGGLGEKLFF.

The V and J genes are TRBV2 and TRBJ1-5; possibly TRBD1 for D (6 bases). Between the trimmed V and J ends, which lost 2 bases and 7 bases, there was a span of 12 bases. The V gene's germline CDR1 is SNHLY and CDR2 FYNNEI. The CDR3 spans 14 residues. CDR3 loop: CASSELNRAQPQHF. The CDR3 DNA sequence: TGTGCCAGCAGTGAACTAAACAGGGCCCAGCCCCAGCATTTT.

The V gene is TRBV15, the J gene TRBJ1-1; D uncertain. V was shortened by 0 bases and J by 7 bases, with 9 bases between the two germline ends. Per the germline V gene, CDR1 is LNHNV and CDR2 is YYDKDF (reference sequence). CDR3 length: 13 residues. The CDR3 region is CATSRDVEVEAFF. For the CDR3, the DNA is TGTGCCACCAGCAGAGATGTCGAGGTTGAAGCTTTCTTT. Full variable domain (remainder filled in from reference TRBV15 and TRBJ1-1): DAMVIQNPRYQVTQFGKPVTLSCSQTLNHNVMYWYQQKSSQAPKLLFHYYDKDFNNEADTPDNFQSRRPNTSFCFLDIRSPGLGDTAMYLCATSRDVEVEAFFGQGTRLTVV.

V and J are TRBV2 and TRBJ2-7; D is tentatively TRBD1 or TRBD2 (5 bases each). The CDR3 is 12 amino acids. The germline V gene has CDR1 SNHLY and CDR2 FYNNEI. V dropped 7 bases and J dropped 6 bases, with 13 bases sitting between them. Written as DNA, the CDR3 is TGTGCCAGCATCGGGGACGGTTCCGAGCAGTACTTC. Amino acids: CASIGDGSEQYF.

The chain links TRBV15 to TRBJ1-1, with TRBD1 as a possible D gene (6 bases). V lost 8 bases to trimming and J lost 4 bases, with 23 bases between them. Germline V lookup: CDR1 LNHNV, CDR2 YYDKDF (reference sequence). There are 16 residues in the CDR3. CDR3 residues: CATSKGLRGRGTEAFF. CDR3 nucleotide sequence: TGTGCCACCTCCAAAGGGCTTAGGGGGAGAGGCACTGAAGCTTTCTTT.

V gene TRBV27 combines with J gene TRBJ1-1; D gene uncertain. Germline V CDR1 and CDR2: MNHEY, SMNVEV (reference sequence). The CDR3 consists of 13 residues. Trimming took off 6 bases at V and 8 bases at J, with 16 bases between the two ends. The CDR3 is CASSPRQATEAFF. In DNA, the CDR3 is TGTGCCAGCAGCCCCCGCCAGGCGACGGAAGCTTTCTTT.

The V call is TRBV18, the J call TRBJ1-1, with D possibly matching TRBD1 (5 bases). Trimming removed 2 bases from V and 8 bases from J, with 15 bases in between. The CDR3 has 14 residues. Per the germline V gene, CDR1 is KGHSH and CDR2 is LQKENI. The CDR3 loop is CASSPDQGFREAFF. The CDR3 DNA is TGTGCCAGCTCACCAGACCAGGGTTTCCGGGAAGCTTTCTTT.

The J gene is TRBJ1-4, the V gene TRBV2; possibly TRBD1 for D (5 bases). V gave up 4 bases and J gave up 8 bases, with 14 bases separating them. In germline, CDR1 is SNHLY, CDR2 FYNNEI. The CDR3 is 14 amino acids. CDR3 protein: CASSGQGSGEKLFF. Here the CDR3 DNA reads TGTGCCAGCAGTGGGCAGGGCAGTGGAGAAAAACTGTTTTTT.

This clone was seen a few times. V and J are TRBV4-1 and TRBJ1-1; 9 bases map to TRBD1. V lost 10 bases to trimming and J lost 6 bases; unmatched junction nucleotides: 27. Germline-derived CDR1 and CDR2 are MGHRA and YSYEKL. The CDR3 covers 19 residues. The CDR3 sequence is CANGPILHRDRVLRAEAFF. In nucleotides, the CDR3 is TGCGCCAACGGGCCTATACTCCACCGGGACAGGGTTCTAAGGGCTGAAGCTTTCTTT.

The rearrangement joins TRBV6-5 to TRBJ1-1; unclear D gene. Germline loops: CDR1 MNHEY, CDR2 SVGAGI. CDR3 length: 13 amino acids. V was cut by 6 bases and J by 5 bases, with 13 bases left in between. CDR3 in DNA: TGTGCCAGCAGGCGCCCTACTGGGACTGAAGCTTTCTTT. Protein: CASRRPTGTEAFF.

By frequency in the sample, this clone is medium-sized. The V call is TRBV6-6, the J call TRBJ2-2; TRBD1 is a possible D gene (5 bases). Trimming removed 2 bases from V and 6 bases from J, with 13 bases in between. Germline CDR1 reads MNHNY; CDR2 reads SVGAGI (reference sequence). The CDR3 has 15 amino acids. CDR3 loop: CASSYRTRVAGELFF. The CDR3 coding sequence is TGTGCCAGCAGTTACAGGACACGGGTGGCCGGGGAGCTGTTTTTT.

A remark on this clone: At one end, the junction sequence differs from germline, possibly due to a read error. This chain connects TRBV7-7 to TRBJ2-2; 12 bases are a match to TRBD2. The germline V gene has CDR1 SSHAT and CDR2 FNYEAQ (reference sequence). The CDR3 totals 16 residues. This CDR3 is CASSPGLAGMTGELFF. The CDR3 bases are TGTGCTAGCAGCCCCGGACTAGCGGGGATGACCGGGGAGCTGTTTTTT. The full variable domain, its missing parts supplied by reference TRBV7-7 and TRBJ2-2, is GAGVSQSPRYKVTKRGQDVTLRCDPISSHATLYWYQQALGQGPEFLTYFNYEAQPDKSGLPSDRFSAERPEGSISTLTIQRTEQRDSAMYRCASSPGLAGMTGELFFGEGSRLTVL.

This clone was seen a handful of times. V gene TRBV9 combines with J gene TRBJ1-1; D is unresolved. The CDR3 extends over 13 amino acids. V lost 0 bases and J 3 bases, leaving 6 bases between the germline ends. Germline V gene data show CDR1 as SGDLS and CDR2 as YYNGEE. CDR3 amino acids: CASSVATYTEAFF. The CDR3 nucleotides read TGTGCCAGCAGCGTAGCTACATACACTGAAGCTTTCTTT.

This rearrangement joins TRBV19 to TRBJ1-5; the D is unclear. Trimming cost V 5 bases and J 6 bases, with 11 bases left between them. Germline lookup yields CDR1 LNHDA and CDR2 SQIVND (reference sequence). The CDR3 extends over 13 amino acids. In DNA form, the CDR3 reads TGTGCCAGTAGTGTCAGCGGGCTTCAGCCCCAGCATTTT. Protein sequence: CASSVSGLQPQHF.

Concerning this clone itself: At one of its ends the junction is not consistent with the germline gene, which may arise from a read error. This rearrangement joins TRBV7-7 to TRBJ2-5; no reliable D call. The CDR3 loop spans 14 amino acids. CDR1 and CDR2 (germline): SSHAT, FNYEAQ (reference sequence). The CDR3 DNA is TGTGCTAGCAGCCCTTACCGTGGGCAAGAGACCCAGTACTTC. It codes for CASSPYRGQETQYF.

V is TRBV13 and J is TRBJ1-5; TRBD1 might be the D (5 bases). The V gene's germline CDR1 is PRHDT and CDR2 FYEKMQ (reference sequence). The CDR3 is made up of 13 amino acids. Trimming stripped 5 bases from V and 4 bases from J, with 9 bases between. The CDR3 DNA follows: TGTGCCAGCAGCGGGGGGGGGAATCAGCCCCAGCATTTT. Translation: CASSGGGNQPQHF.

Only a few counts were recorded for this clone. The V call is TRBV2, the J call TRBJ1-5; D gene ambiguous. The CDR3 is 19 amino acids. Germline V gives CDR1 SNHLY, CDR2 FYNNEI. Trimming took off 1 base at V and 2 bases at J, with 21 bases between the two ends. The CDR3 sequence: CASSEGISIGYGGNQPQHF. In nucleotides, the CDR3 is TGTGCCAGCAGTGAAGGCATCAGTATAGGATATGGGGGCAATCAGCCCCAGCATTTT.

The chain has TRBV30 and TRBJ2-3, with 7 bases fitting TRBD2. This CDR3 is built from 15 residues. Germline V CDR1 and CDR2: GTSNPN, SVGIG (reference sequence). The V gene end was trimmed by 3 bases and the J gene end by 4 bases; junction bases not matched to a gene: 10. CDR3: CAWRDRQRGPDTQYF. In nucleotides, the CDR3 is TGTGCCTGGAGGGATCGCCAGCGGGGCCCAGATACGCAGTATTTT.

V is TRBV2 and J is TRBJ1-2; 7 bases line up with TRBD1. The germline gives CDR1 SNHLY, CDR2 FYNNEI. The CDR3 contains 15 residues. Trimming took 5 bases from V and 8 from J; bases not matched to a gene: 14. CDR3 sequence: CASSQDTGVYGGYTF. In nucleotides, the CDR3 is TGTGCCAGCAGTCAGGACACAGGGGTGTATGGGGGCTACACCTTC.

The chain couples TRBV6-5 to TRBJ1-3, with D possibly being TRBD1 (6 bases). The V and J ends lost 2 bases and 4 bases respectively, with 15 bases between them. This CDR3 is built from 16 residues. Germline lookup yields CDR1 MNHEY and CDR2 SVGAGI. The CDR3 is CASSYAGLDRGNTIYF. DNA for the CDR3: TGTGCCAGCAGTTACGCGGGATTAGACAGGGGAAACACCATATATTTT.

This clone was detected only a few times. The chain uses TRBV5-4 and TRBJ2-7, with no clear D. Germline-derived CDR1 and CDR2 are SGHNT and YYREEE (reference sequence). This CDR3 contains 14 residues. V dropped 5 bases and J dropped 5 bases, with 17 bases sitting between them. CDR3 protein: CASSSDLTQDEQYF. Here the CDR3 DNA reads TGTGCCAGCAGTTCGGACCTAACCCAGGACGAGCAGTACTTC.

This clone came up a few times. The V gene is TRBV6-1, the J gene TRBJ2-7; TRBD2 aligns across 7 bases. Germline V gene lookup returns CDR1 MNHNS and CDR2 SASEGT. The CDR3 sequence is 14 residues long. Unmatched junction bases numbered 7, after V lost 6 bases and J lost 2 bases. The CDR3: CASRLGGGAYEQYF. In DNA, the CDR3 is TGTGCCAGCAGGCTGGGGGGGGGAGCCTACGAGCAGTACTTC.